The 22 T cell receptor beta chains listed next were all sequenced from one sample in a study of tumor and adjacent non-tumor tissue in lung cancer. Three rounds of nested PCR, following a modified ARM-PCR protocol, produced the TCRbeta library. One entry per CDR3 protein, called by TCRdb with MiXCR from the multiplex PCR reads. The data show 55,000 to 65,000 distinct CDR3 sequences, 61% seen once. RNA was extracted from bulk tissue without any cell sorting. The normal lung tissue was taken more than 3 cm from the tumor edge. What was sequenced was distant non-tumor lung tissue. These receptors all come from a man in his 70s with non-small cell lung cancer.

Points on this clonotype: The germline gene is not matched at one end of the junction; a read error may be the cause. The V gene is TRBV5-4, the J gene TRBJ2-4; D unresolved. The CDR3 extends over 14 amino acids. From germline, CDR1 is SGHNT and CDR2 YYREEE (reference sequence). CDR3 amino acids: CASSDYTELNTQHF. The CDR3 DNA reads as TGTGCCAGCAGCGATTATACCGAGCTAAACACTCAGCACTTC. Full variable domain (remainder filled in from reference TRBV5-4 and TRBJ2-4): ETGVTQSPTHLIKTRGQQVTLRCSSQSGHNTVSWYQQALGQGPQFIFQYYREEENGRGNFPPRFSGLQFPNYSSELNVNALELDDSALYLCASSDYTELNTQHFGAGTRLSVL.

A note on this clonotype: This sequence may be a read error, since a much larger clone differs from it by one base. The V call is TRBV6-5, the J call TRBJ1-2; a possible D gene is TRBD1 (6 bases). V gave up 4 bases and J gave up 10 bases, with 22 bases separating them. In germline, CDR1 is MNHEY, CDR2 SVGAGI. The CDR3 spans 15 residues. CDR3 DNA sequence: TGTGCCAGCAGTTCCCGAACAGGGTTACCCCATGACTACACCTTC. Residues: CASSSRTGLPHDYTF.

The table lists this clonotype with a few counts. The CDR3: CASGLSGTGTQYF. The CDR3 bases are TGTGCTAGTGGTTTGTCGGGGACAGGTACTCAGTATTTT. V gene TRBV12-5 combines with J gene TRBJ2-3, with 8 nucleotides matching TRBD1. The V segment lost 2 bases and the J segment 12 bases; nucleotides outside the gene matches: 7. This CDR3 has 13 amino acids. Per the germline V gene, CDR1 is LGHNT and CDR2 is FRNRAP.

This chain joins TRBV20-1 and TRBJ2-5; D may be TRBD2 (6 bases). V was trimmed by 6 bases and J by 2 bases, leaving 19 bases between them. CDR3 size: 15 residues. Germline V gene data show CDR1 as DFQATT and CDR2 as SNEGSKA (reference sequence). CDR3 in DNA: TGCAGTGCCCCTACTAACGGGAGCCTGCAAGAGACCCAGTACTTC. Translated: CSAPTNGSLQETQYF.

In regard to this clonotype: Compared with germline, one end of the junction differs, possibly owing to a read error. The rearrangement joins TRBV4-1 to TRBJ1-5, with D unresolved. The length of the CDR3 is 16 residues. Germline V gives CDR1 MGHRA, CDR2 YSYEKL. DNA for the CDR3: TGCGTCAGCAGCCAAGATCCCGGGAACAACCATCAGCCCCAGCATTTT. Translated: CVSSQDPGNNHQPQHF.

There are many counts of this clonotype. V is TRBV27 and J is TRBJ2-1; 12 positions agree with TRBD2. The CDR3 consists of 15 residues. CDR1 MNHEY and CDR2 SMNVEV come from the germline V gene (reference sequence). The ends lost 4 bases at V and 9 bases at J; junction bases unmatched: 7. In DNA form, the CDR3 reads TGTGCCAGCAGTTGCACTAGCGGGAGGCCTTGTGAGCAGTTCTTC. Its translation is CASSCTSGRPCEQFF.

The chain recombines TRBV28 with TRBJ2-7; 10 bases are shared with TRBD1. CDR3 length equals 16 residues. The trim removed 4 bases at V and 4 bases at J, leaving 10 bases unmatched. Germline V gene lookup returns CDR1 MDHEN and CDR2 SYDVKM. The CDR3 sequence: CASSYHGDRGIYEQYF. In nucleotides, the CDR3 is TGTGCCAGCAGTTATCACGGGGACAGGGGAATTTACGAGCAGTACTTC.

A remark on this clonotype: In this CDR3 the conserved last residue, phenylalanine or tryptophan, is missing, so a read error is likely. The chain recombines TRBV11-1 with TRBJ2-1, with TRBD1 matching 9 bases. The trim removed 8 bases at V and 10 bases at J, leaving 12 bases unmatched. Per germline, CDR1 SGHAT and CDR2 FQDESV (reference sequence). There are 14 residues in the CDR3. CDR3 in amino acids: CASGPRTGVDEQFS. The DNA for the CDR3 is TGTGCCAGCGGCCCCCGGACAGGGGTGGACGAGCAGTTCTCC.

In the case of this clonotype: Since the CDR3 does not end with the conserved phenylalanine or tryptophan, this likely comes from a read error. V usage is TRBV4-2 and J usage is TRBJ1-6; D call uncertain. The V and J ends lost 0 bases and 10 bases respectively, with 16 bases between them. CDR1 is LGHNA, CDR2 YNFKEQ, per germline. This CDR3 comprises 16 residues. DNA for the CDR3: TGTGCCAGCAGCCAAGACAGACCGAATACTGGATCACCCCTCCACTCT. Protein product: CASSQDRPNTGSPLHS.

This clonotype was counted many times. The rearrangement uses TRBV2 and TRBJ2-7, with TRBD1 as a possible D gene (6 bases). This CDR3 is built from 11 residues. V lost 4 bases and J lost 5, with 6 bases in between. Germline V gene sequence: CDR1 SNHLY, CDR2 FYNNEI. The CDR3 sequence: CASSGTDEQYF. In DNA form, the CDR3 reads TGTGCCAGCAGTGGGACAGACGAGCAGTACTTC. The full variable domain, with the rest looked up from reference TRBV2 and TRBJ2-7, is EPEVTQTPSHQVTQMGQEVILRCVPISNHLYFYWYRQILGQKVEFLVSFYNNEISEKSEIFDDQFSVERPDGSNFTLKIRSTKLEDSAMYFCASSGTDEQYFGPGTRLTVT.

This clonotype has just a few counts. A much more abundant neighbour one base away suggests this may be a read error. V and J are TRBV7-2 and TRBJ1-4; possibly TRBD1 for D (6 bases). The V gene's germline CDR1 is SGHTA and CDR2 FQGNSA. This CDR3 has 14 amino acids. The CDR3 bases are TGTGCCAGCAGCCGGACAGATACTAATGAAAAACTGCTTTTT. Encoded protein: CASSRTDTNEKLLF.

The sample holds a few counts of this clonotype. The chain recombines TRBV5-1 with TRBJ2-5; tentatively, D is TRBD2 (5 bases). Trimming left V 4 bases short and J 6 bases short, with 19 bases between. Looked up from germline, CDR1 is SGHRS and CDR2 is YFSETQ. The CDR3 length is 15 residues. CDR3 region: CASSPPTAGEKTQYF. The DNA of the CDR3 is TGCGCCAGCAGCCCCCCAACAGCCGGGGAGAAGACCCAGTACTTC.

The chain is built from TRBV20-1 and TRBJ2-7; 8 nucleotides line up with TRBD2. V shed 4 bases and J 5 bases; nucleotides not matched to a gene: 10. CDR3 size: 14 residues. Germline V gives CDR1 DFQATT, CDR2 SNEGSKA (reference sequence). Here the CDR3 reads CSANRAGARHEQYF. CDR3 DNA sequence: TGCAGTGCTAATCGAGCGGGAGCGCGACACGAGCAGTACTTC.

The CDR3 sequence: CASIVDRQASAGELFF. CDR3 nucleotide sequence: TGTGCCAGCATCGTAGATCGACAAGCCTCGGCGGGGGAGCTGTTTTTT. The rearrangement links TRBV11-2 to TRBJ2-2; D remains unclear. The V and J ends lost 7 bases and 8 bases respectively, with 23 bases between them. CDR1 is SGHAT, CDR2 FQNNGV, per germline. The CDR3 sequence is 16 residues long.

The count of this clonotype is one. Being one base from a much bigger clone, this may be a read error. This chain connects TRBV6-5 to TRBJ1-6; the D gene is possibly TRBD1 (5 bases). In germline, CDR1 is MNHEY, CDR2 SVGAGI. V dropped 5 bases and J dropped 5 bases, with 22 bases sitting between them. This CDR3 spans 18 amino acids. CDR3 in DNA: TGTGCCAGCAGTACAGCGCCGCCCCGGGGCAGTAATAATTCACCCCTCCACTTT. Its protein product is CASSTAPPRGSNNSPLHF.

As for this clonotype: This CDR3 is missing its conserved last phenylalanine or tryptophan, likely due to a read error. The J gene is TRBJ2-7, the V gene TRBV6-5; D is possibly TRBD1 (6 bases). The CDR3 totals 16 residues. Germline V gene data show CDR1 as MNHEY and CDR2 as SVGAGI. The CDR3 DNA reads as TGTGCCAGCAGCTACTCGGTGGGGGCAGCGTCCTACGAGCAGTACCTA. Its translation: CASSYSVGAASYEQYL.

Points on this clonotype: Its ends do not fully match the called genes, so a read error is possible. V and J are TRBV11-1 and TRBJ2-7, with TRBD2 as a possible D gene (6 bases). The V gene's germline CDR1 is SGHAT and CDR2 FQDESV (reference sequence). The CDR3 loop spans 16 amino acids. The CDR3 bases are TGTGCCAGCAGCTTAGCCGGACTAACGGACTCCTACGTGCAGTACTTC. It specifies CASSLAGLTDSYVQYF. Full variable domain (remainder filled in from reference TRBV11-1 and TRBJ2-7): EAEVAQSPRYKITEKSQAVAFWCDPISGHATLYWYRQILGQGPELLVQFQDESVVDDSQLPKDRFSAERLKGVDSTLKIQPAELGDSAMYLCASSLAGLTDSYVQYFGPGTRLTVT.

There are a few counts of this clonotype. A read error may account for a junction end that differs from germline. V and J are TRBV7-3 and TRBJ2-1, with D possibly matching TRBD1 (5 bases). The CDR3 has 12 residues. CDR1 and CDR2 (germline): SGHTA, FQGTGA. CDR3 region: CASNLSRGEQFF. The CDR3 DNA follows: TGTGCCAGCAACTTAAGTAGGGGTGAGCAGTTCTTC.

Comments on this clonotype: The CDR3 ends on some other residue instead of the conserved phenylalanine or tryptophan, so this is likely a read error. The limits of the CDR3 on the DNA are not certain, so only TCRdb's listed CDR3 is given. This chain links TRBV6-1 with TRBJ1-5; TRBD1, the table's D call, lacks a check against the DNA. CDR1 is MNHNS, CDR2 SASEGT, per germline. With termini counted, the CDR3 has 14 amino acids. CDR3 sequence: CASIKWDSNQPQHL.

This clonotype was seen a few times. The J gene is TRBJ1-2, the V gene TRBV20-1; D uncertain. Germline CDR1 and CDR2: DFQATT and SNEGSKA (reference sequence). V dropped 6 bases and J dropped 4 bases, with 15 bases sitting between them. The CDR3 totals 13 residues. The CDR3 sequence: CSAEGYYFYGYTF. The CDR3 DNA reads as TGCAGTGCGGAAGGGTATTATTTCTATGGCTACACCTTC.

About this clonotype itself: The junction departs from the called germline gene at one end, perhaps through a read error. V is TRBV11-3 and J is TRBJ2-1; a weak D match, TRBD2 (6 bases). Germline V gene data show CDR1 as SGHNT and CDR2 as YENEEA. This CDR3 contains 16 residues. The CDR3 DNA sequence: TGTGCCAGCATCTTAGGAGCGGGCAGTGGCACGGATGAGCTGTTCTTC. Translation: CASILGAGSGTDELFF.

On this clonotype itself: Its ends do not fully match the called genes, so a read error is possible. The V call is TRBV11-2, the J call TRBJ2-2, with D possibly being TRBD2 (6 bases). This CDR3 spans 16 amino acids. Germline V gives CDR1 SGHAT, CDR2 FQNNGV. The CDR3 sequence is CASSLDRLGSAGELYF. The CDR3 nucleotides are TGTGCCAGTAGCTTAGATCGACTAGGCTCGGCCGGGGAGCTGTATTTT.